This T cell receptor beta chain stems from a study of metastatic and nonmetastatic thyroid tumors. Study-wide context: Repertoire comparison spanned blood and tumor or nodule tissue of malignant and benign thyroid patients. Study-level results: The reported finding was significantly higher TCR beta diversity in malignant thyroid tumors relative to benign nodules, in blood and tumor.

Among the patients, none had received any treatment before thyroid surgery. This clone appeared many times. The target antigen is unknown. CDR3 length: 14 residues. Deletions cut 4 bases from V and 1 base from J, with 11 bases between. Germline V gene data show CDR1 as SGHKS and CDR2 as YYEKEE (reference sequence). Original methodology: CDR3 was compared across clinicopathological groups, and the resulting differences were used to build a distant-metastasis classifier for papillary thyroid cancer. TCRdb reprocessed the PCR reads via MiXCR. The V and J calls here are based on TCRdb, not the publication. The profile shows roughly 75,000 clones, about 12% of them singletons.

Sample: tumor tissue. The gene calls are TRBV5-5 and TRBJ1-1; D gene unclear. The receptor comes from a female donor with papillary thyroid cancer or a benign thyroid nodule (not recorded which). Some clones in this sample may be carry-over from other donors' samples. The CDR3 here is CASSQTAGNTEAFF. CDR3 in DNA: TGTGCCAGCAGCCAAACAGCAGGGAACACTGAAGCTTTCTTT.